This TCR beta chain appears in the sequencing data of a study of blood T cell repertoires in COVID-19. Study in general: Spain, Italy and the United States supplied samples that represented acute and convalescent COVID-19. In each case, the material was cDNA or gDNA derived from T cells, B-cell-depleted T cells, or PBMCs.

CDR3 length: 13 amino acids. Trimming pared 0 bases from V and 7 bases from J, leaving 7 bases between. The germline V gene has CDR1 SGHAT and CDR2 FQNNGV. Per the original methods: For nucleated cells, counts were estimated from reference gene primer amplification. Only in-frame clones appear in the TCRdb table, and some are missing; sequencing was by immunoSEQ multiplex PCR. V and J calls and clone size are copied from that table; D and trimming were computed from the DNA. The sample records about 130,000 clones, around 85% being singletons. Sequenced material: peripheral blood. The sequence derives from a human donor in a cohort sampled during active COVID-19. This chain joins TRBV11-2 and TRBJ1-5; D is unresolved. In nucleotides, the CDR3 is TGTGCCAGCAGCTTAGATATGCGGCAGCCCCAGCATTTT. Its translation is CASSLDMRQPQHF.